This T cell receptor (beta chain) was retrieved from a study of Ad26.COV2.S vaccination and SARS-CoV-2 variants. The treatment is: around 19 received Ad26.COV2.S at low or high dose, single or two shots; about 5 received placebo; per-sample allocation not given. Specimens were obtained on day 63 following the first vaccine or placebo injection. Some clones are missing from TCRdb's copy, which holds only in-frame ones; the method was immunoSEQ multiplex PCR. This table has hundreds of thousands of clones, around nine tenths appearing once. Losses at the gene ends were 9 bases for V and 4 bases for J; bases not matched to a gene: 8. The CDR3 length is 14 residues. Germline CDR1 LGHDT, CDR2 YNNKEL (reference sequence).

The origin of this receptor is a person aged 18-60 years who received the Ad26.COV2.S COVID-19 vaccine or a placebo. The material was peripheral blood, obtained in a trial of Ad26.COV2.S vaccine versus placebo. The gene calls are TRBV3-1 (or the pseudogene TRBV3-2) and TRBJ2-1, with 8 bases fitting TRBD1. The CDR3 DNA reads TGTGCCAGTGGAGACAGGGGCCTTTACAATGAGCAGTTCTTC. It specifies CASGDRGLYNEQFF.